Sequencing of this TCR beta chain was carried out in a study of OX40 agonist ivuxolimab in advanced cancers. Study as a whole: Prior therapy, whether anti-PD-1, anti-PD-L1 or anti-CTLA-4, was allowed, and 35% to 40% had some.

Measured with immunoSEQ multiplex PCR; TCRdb has only the in-frame clones, and not every one. The sample includes 15,000 to 20,000 clones, around 80% of them seen just once. Findings and limits, study-wide: The antigens recognized by the expanded peripheral T cells, that is their antigen specificity, were not determined.

A word on this clone: The antigen remains unidentified.

Sample: CD4+ or CD8+ T cells sorted from blood, taken in a trial of the OX40 agonist ivuxolimab. The source of this sequence is an adult with an advanced solid tumor such as melanoma, head and neck, liver or kidney cancer.

CDR3 sequence (DNA): TGTGCCAGCAGCTCGGACTATAACACCGGGGAGCTGTTTTTT. Its protein is CASSSDYNTGELFF. The chain recombines TRBV11-3 with TRBJ2-2; a weak D match, TRBD2 (6 bases). Deletions cut 4 bases from V and 2 bases from J, with 8 bases between. The CDR3 loop spans 14 amino acids. Germline CDR1 and CDR2: SGHNT and YENEEA.